This TCR beta chain was retrieved from a study of blood T cell repertoires in COVID-19. As for the study in general: The United States, Italy and Spain were the sources of the acute and convalescent COVID-19 samples.

Original processing notes: Amplification from reference gene primers served as the basis for estimated nucleated cell counts. The method was immunoSEQ multiplex PCR; TCRdb's version includes in-frame clones alone and lacks a portion of them. V, J and clone size are taken as reported in that table, and D and trimming were inferred from the DNA itself. This sample has about 170,000 clones, with roughly nine tenths found just once. Germline V gives CDR1 LGHNA, CDR2 YNFKEQ. The CDR3 is made up of 15 amino acids. Trimming left V 0 bases short and J 4 bases short, with 9 bases between. This sequence originates from a middle-aged man with acute or convalescent COVID-19. The rearrangement uses TRBV4-2 and TRBJ2-2; unclear D gene. Sequences were obtained from peripheral blood. The CDR3 sequence: CASSQDHASTGELFF. CDR3 DNA: TGTGCCAGCAGCCAAGATCACGCTAGCACCGGGGAGCTGTTTTTT.